These 19 T cell receptor beta chains came from one sample sequenced in a study of control samples from healthy donors and cancer patients. Profiling relied on immunoSEQ multiplex PCR, and the TCRdb table lists in-frame clones only, not all of them. Here the sample spans about 92,000 clones, roughly 86% being singletons. The sequenced sample consisted of blood. The receptor source for this set is a woman aged 60-70 years in good health.

The chain couples TRBV3-1 (or the pseudogene TRBV3-2) to TRBJ1-2; D gene ambiguous. The length of the CDR3 is 15 residues. The germline V and J ends were trimmed by 0 bases and 8 bases, with 16 bases remaining between them. CDR1 is LGHDT, CDR2 YNNKEL, per germline (reference sequence). For the CDR3, the DNA is TGTGCCAGCAGCCAAGATGGTAGGCAGGCCCCCGGCTACACCTTC. It encodes CASSQDGRQAPGYTF.

The V call is TRBV10-1, the J call TRBJ2-1, with 8 nucleotides matching TRBD2. CDR1 is WNHNN and CDR2 is SYGVQD in the germline V gene (reference sequence). The V and J ends lost 3 bases and 10 bases, in that order; junction bases with no gene match: 20. This CDR3 contains 18 residues. The CDR3 region has the DNA TGCGCCAGCAGTGAACTGGACTACCCGGGAGGGCCCGGTCGGGAGCAGTTCTTC. It specifies CASSELDYPGGPGREQFF.

The chain uses TRBV7-9 and TRBJ2-1; maybe TRBD2 (5 bases). There are 16 residues in the CDR3. V lost 5 bases and J lost 0, with 14 bases in between. Germline loops: CDR1 SEHNR, CDR2 FQNEAQ (reference sequence). CDR3 coding DNA: TGTGCCAGCAGCCCCCATAGCGCTAGCTCCTACAATGAGCAGTTCTTC. Translating gives CASSPHSASSYNEQFF. Drawing the rest from reference TRBV7-9 and TRBJ2-1, the complete variable domain is DTGVSQNPRHKITKRGQNVTFRCDPISEHNRLYWYRQTLGQGPEFLTYFQNEAQLEKSRLLSDRFSAERPKGSFSTLEIQRTEQGDSAMYLCASSPHSASSYNEQFFGPGTRLTVL.

The table lists this clone with a count of one. The chain recombines TRBV5-6 with TRBJ2-7, with no clear D. The V end was cut by 4 bases, the J end by 2 bases, with 7 bases between. The CDR3 is 12 amino acids. Germline CDR1 is SGHDT and CDR2 is YYEEEE. The CDR3 nucleotides are TGTGCCAGCAGCCTGTTAGCCTACGAGCAGTACTTC. Amino acid sequence: CASSLLAYEQYF.

This clone was seen a single time. The CDR3 sequence: CASSSRGVQYNEQFF. For the CDR3, the DNA is TGTGCCAGCAGCTCACGCGGGGTTCAATACAATGAGCAGTTCTTC. V is TRBV3-1 (or the pseudogene TRBV3-2) and J is TRBJ2-1; a possible D gene is TRBD2 (6 bases). Trimming pared 5 bases from V and 4 bases from J, leaving 15 bases between. Germline V gene data show CDR1 as LGHDT and CDR2 as YNNKEL (reference sequence). This CDR3 has 15 amino acids.

The J gene is TRBJ2-3, the V gene TRBV7-2, with a possible D match to TRBD2 (5 bases). Between the trimmed V and J ends, which lost 4 bases and 5 bases, there was a span of 10 bases. Looked up from germline, CDR1 is SGHTA and CDR2 is FQGNSA. This CDR3 region has 13 residues. The CDR3 is CASSSKRLDTQYF. DNA of the CDR3: TGTGCCAGCAGCTCAAAGCGGCTAGATACGCAGTATTTT.

This clone was recorded a few times. The chain employs TRBV19 and TRBJ2-3; 9 nucleotides agree with TRBD1. V gave up 8 bases and J gave up 6 bases; unmatched junction bases: 9. The germline V gene encodes CDR1 LNHDA and CDR2 SQIVND (reference sequence). The CDR3 totals 14 residues. As DNA, the CDR3 is TGTGCCAGTGTCGACAGGGGGTGGCGGGATACGCAGTATTTT. Residues: CASVDRGWRDTQYF.

The chain uses TRBV5-1 and TRBJ2-7, with TRBD2 identical over 14 bases. Trimming removed 5 bases from V and 5 bases from J; junction bases left unmatched: 6. CDR3 length: 15 amino acids. CDR1 and CDR2 from the germline V gene are SGHRS and YFSETQ. The CDR3 DNA follows: TGCGCCAGCAGTCTGGGACTAGCGGGAGAGAACGAGCAGTACTTC. It specifies CASSLGLAGENEQYF.

The chain couples TRBV6-2 or TRBV6-3 to TRBJ2-5; maybe TRBD2 (6 bases). This CDR3 is 12 amino acids long. Deletions cut 5 bases from V and 4 bases from J, with 8 bases between. Germline loops: CDR1 MNHEY, CDR2 SVGEGT. CDR3 DNA: TGTGCCAGCAGTGTGGGGGGAGAGACCCAGTACTTC. This codes for CASSVGGETQYF.

The chain joins TRBV7-2 to TRBJ2-3; 7 nucleotides match TRBD1. Germline V gene sequence: CDR1 SGHTA, CDR2 FQGNSA. Trimming removed 2 bases from V and 6 bases from J; junction bases left unmatched: 8. The CDR3 spans 15 residues. CDR3 sequence (DNA): TGTGCCAGCAGCTTACGAGAGAGGGGGCGGGATACGCAGTATTTT. This translates into CASSLRERGRDTQYF.

V and J are TRBV27 and TRBJ2-7; 10 nucleotides agree with TRBD1. The trim removed 6 bases at V and 2 bases at J, leaving 7 bases unmatched. Germline V lookup: CDR1 MNHEY, CDR2 SMNVEV (reference sequence). This CDR3 is 15 amino acids long. The DNA for the CDR3 is TGTGCCAGCAGCCCTGACAGGGGGCATCCCTACGAGCAGTACTTC. Encoded protein: CASSPDRGHPYEQYF.

CDR3 residues: CASSPGTHNEKLFF. The CDR3 bases are TGTGCCAGCAGCCCCGGGACACATAATGAAAAACTGTTTTTT. The gene calls are TRBV11-2 and TRBJ1-4; D is possibly TRBD1 (6 bases). Trimming cost V 5 bases and J 4 bases, with 11 bases left between them. The CDR3 length is 14 residues. Germline V gene data show CDR1 as SGHAT and CDR2 as FQNNGV.

The chain employs TRBV6-1 and TRBJ2-5, with no clear D. CDR1 MNHNS and CDR2 SASEGT come from the germline V gene. This CDR3 is 11 amino acids long. V was pared by 0 bases and J by 9 bases, with 5 bases between. DNA for the CDR3: TGTGCCAGCAGTGAAGCGGCGGCCCAGTACTTC. It encodes CASSEAAAQYF.

V gene TRBV3-1 (or the pseudogene TRBV3-2) combines with J gene TRBJ1-2; 7 positions agree with TRBD1. Losses at the gene ends were 3 bases for V and 4 bases for J; bases not matched to a gene: 5. This CDR3 has 14 amino acids. Germline CDR1 is LGHDT and CDR2 is YNNKEL (reference sequence). DNA for the CDR3: TGTGCCAGCAGCCAGGACAGGATCTTCTATGGCTACACCTTC. It translates to CASSQDRIFYGYTF.

The V gene is TRBV4-2, the J gene TRBJ2-5; no clear D. Trimming took off 5 bases at V and 0 bases at J, with 10 bases between the two ends. Per germline, CDR1 LGHNA and CDR2 YNFKEQ. This CDR3 contains 14 residues. The CDR3 nucleotides read TGTGCCAGCAGCGATGGACGGGACCAAGAGACCCAGTACTTC. Its translation is CASSDGRDQETQYF.

This chain connects TRBV5-1 to TRBJ2-7; D is tentatively TRBD1 or TRBD2 (5 bases each). This CDR3 has 15 amino acids. The V end was cut by 0 bases, the J end by 2 bases, with 12 bases between. Germline V CDR1 and CDR2: SGHRS, YFSETQ. This chain's CDR3 is CASSLGGTETYEQYF. The CDR3 DNA is TGCGCCAGCAGCTTGGGGGGGACGGAGACCTACGAGCAGTACTTC.

This chain's CDR3 is CASSFWDRENSPLHF. The CDR3 DNA reads as TGTGCCAGCAGTTTTTGGGACAGGGAAAATTCACCCCTCCACTTT. The chain uses TRBV28 and TRBJ1-6, with TRBD1 identical over 9 bases. Germline CDR1 is MDHEN and CDR2 is SYDVKM. The CDR3 runs 15 residues. Trimming at V came to 3 bases and at J to 7 bases, leaving 4 bases not matched to a gene.

This clone was seen only a few times. The V call is TRBV11-2, the J call TRBJ2-2, with D unclear. CDR1 SGHAT and CDR2 FQNNGV come from the germline V gene. This CDR3 has 14 amino acids. Between the trimmed V and J ends, which lost 5 bases and 4 bases, there was a span of 11 bases. In nucleotides, the CDR3 is TGTGCCAGCAGCGCAGCGTTAGTCACCGGGGAGCTGTTTTTT. Its protein product is CASSAALVTGELFF.

This rearrangement joins TRBV27 to TRBJ1-2, with TRBD1 identical over 9 bases. The germline V gene has CDR1 MNHEY and CDR2 SMNVEV (reference sequence). The CDR3 is made up of 15 amino acids. Germline trimming cut 2 bases from V and 8 bases from J; bases unmatched to any gene: 9. CDR3: CASSLRTGDLYGYTF. CDR3 DNA sequence: TGTGCCAGCAGTTTACGGACAGGGGATCTATACGGCTACACCTTC.